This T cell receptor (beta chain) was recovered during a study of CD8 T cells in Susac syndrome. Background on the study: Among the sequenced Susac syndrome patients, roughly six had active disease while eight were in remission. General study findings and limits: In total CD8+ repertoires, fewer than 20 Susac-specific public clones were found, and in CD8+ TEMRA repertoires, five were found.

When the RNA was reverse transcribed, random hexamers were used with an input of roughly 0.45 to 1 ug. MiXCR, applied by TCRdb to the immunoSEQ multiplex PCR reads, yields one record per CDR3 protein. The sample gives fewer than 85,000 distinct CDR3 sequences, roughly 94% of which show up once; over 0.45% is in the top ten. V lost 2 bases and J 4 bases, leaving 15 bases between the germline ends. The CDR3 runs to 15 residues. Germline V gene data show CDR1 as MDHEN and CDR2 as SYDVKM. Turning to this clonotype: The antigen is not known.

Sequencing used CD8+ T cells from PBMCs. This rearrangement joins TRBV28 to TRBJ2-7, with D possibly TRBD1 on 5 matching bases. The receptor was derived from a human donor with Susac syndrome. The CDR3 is CASSLDSAGRYEQYF. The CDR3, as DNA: TGTGCCAGCAGTTTAGATTCGGCAGGGCGGTACGAGCAGTACTTC.